Presented here are 18 T cell receptor beta chains from one specimen sequenced in a study of blood T cell repertoires in COVID-19. This table comes from immunoSEQ multiplex PCR, and its TCRdb copy is limited to in-frame clones, with some not included. Among approximately 270,000 clones listed, approximately 90% were seen once. Source material: peripheral blood. The receptors shown here come from a woman aged 25 to 45 with COVID-19, enrolled during active disease.

The rearrangement links TRBV10-3 to TRBJ1-2; D possibly corresponds to TRBD1 (5 bases). V lost 2 bases to trimming and J lost 5 bases, with 15 bases between them. The CDR3 extends over 15 amino acids. Germline V gene lookup returns CDR1 ENHRY and CDR2 SYGVKD. The CDR3 protein is CAISEGQGKRYGYTF. CDR3 sequence (DNA): TGTGCCATCAGTGAGGGGCAGGGCAAGAGGTATGGCTACACCTTC.

This chain connects TRBV19 to TRBJ2-1; 15 bases are shared with TRBD2. The trim removed 4 bases at V and 0 bases at J, leaving 4 bases unmatched. The CDR3 loop spans 18 amino acids. CDR1 and CDR2 from the germline V gene are LNHDA and SQIVND (reference sequence). CDR3: CASSRTSGGDSSYNEQFF. Written as DNA, the CDR3 is TGTGCCAGTAGTAGGACTAGCGGGGGGGATAGCTCCTACAATGAGCAGTTCTTC.

This chain joins TRBV7-9 and TRBJ2-2; tentative D call: TRBD1 (5 bases). The germline V gene has CDR1 SEHNR and CDR2 FQNEAQ (reference sequence). The CDR3 has 14 residues. Trimming left V 2 bases short and J 1 base short, with 5 bases between. In DNA, the CDR3 is TGTGCCAGCAGCTTAACAGGGAACACCGGGGAGCTGTTTTTT. Protein product: CASSLTGNTGELFF.

The chain links TRBV6-5 to TRBJ2-6; D unresolved. V shed 7 bases and J shed 0 bases, with 4 bases lying between them. CDR1 is MNHEY and CDR2 is SVGAGI in the germline V gene. This CDR3 is 13 amino acids long. The CDR3 DNA reads as TGTGCCAGCACCTACTCTGGGGCCAACGTCCTGACTTTC. Amino acids: CASTYSGANVLTF.

This clone appeared a single time. The gene calls are TRBV18 and TRBJ2-7; D uncertain. The ends were cut back, 4 bases at V and 2 bases at J, with 6 bases in the middle. CDR3 size: 12 residues. The V gene's germline CDR1 is KGHSH and CDR2 LQKENI. The CDR3, as DNA: TGTGCCAGCTCACTCGTCCCCTACGAGCAGTACTTC. It codes for CASSLVPYEQYF. The full variable domain, with the rest looked up from reference TRBV18 and TRBJ2-7, is NAGVMQNPRHLVRRRGQEARLRCSPMKGHSHVYWYRQLPEEGLKFMVYLQKENIIDESGMPKERFSAEFPKEGPSILRIQQVVRGDSAAYFCASSLVPYEQYFGPGTRLTVT.

The J gene is TRBJ1-2, the V gene TRBV2; D might be TRBD1 (6 bases). V lost 6 bases and J lost 4, with 18 bases in between. Germline V gene data show CDR1 as SNHLY and CDR2 as FYNNEI. CDR3 length: 15 amino acids. The CDR3 loop reads CASRGEGELGYGYTF. CDR3 DNA: TGTGCCAGCAGGGGGGAGGGGGAGTTAGGCTATGGCTACACCTTC.

The chain carries TRBV24-1 and TRBJ1-1, with TRBD1 matching over 11 bases. With 7 bases clipped from V and 5 bases from J, the junction kept 5 bases outside the gene matches. This CDR3 spans 14 amino acids. Germline V gives CDR1 KGHDR, CDR2 SFDVKD. The DNA for the CDR3 is TGTGCCACCAGCGGACAGGGGGCGACAACTGAAGCTTTCTTT. The encoded protein is CATSGQGATTEAFF.

V gene TRBV4-2 combines with J gene TRBJ2-5; 12 bases are a match to TRBD2. J lost 10 bases, V lost 4 bases, and 13 bases had no gene match. CDR1 is LGHNA and CDR2 is YNFKEQ in the germline V gene. The length of the CDR3 is 16 residues. In DNA, the CDR3 is TGTGCCAGCAGCCCATTGAGTACTAGCGGGGGGACCGACCAGTACTTC. Translated, it gives CASSPLSTSGGTDQYF.

The genes are TRBV19 and TRBJ2-2; 8 bases match TRBD1. This CDR3 comprises 15 residues. Germline assignment: CDR1 LNHDA and CDR2 SQIVND (reference sequence). The V and J ends lost 3 bases and 3 bases, in that order; junction bases with no gene match: 3. CDR3 in DNA: TGTGCCAGTAGTATTCAGGGGGCGGACACCGGGGAGCTGTTTTTT. It is translated as CASSIQGADTGELFF.

The DNA for the CDR3 is TGTGCCAGCAGCGTAGGGAGTGGGGGGATTAGGGACACTGAAGCTTTCTTT. Its protein product is CASSVGSGGIRDTEAFF. This sequence joins TRBV9 and TRBJ1-1; tentative D call: TRBD1 (5 bases). The CDR3 has 17 amino acids. Trimming took 0 bases from V and 3 from J, leaving 18 bases between them. Germline-derived CDR1 and CDR2 are SGDLS and YYNGEE.

This chain links TRBV4-3 with TRBJ1-2; TRBD1 aligns across 11 bases. The CDR3 runs to 17 residues. The V gene's germline CDR1 is LGHNA and CDR2 YSLEER. V shed 3 bases, J shed 4 bases, and the junction held 10 bases outside the gene matches. The CDR3 sequence: CASSQGQGEGGSYGYTF. The CDR3, as DNA: TGCGCCAGCAGCCAGGGACAGGGGGAAGGAGGGAGCTATGGCTACACCTTC.

This chain links TRBV29-1 with TRBJ1-4; TRBD1 might be the D (6 bases). The V gene's germline CDR1 is SQVTM and CDR2 ANQGSEA. V was trimmed by 4 bases and J by 2 bases, leaving 17 bases between them. This CDR3 has 16 residues. CDR3 loop: CSVVVWGGGTNEKLFF. In DNA form, the CDR3 reads TGCAGCGTTGTCGTCTGGGGTGGGGGCACTAATGAAAAACTGTTTTTT. The full variable domain, in which reference TRBV29-1 and TRBJ1-4 provide the parts outside the CDR3, is SAVISQKPSRDICQRGTSLTIQCQVDSQVTMMFWYRQQPGQSLTLIATANQGSEATYESGFVIDKFPISRPNLTFSTLTVSNMSPEDSSIYLCSVVVWGGGTNEKLFFGSGTQLSVL.

The chain uses TRBV9 and TRBJ1-1, with 7 positions matching TRBD1. The germline gives CDR1 SGDLS, CDR2 YYNGEE. V dropped 0 bases and J dropped 5; count of bases not matched to a gene: 7. The CDR3 consists of 15 residues. In nucleotides, the CDR3 is TGTGCCAGCAGCGTAGCTAAGGGGGCGCGAACTGAAGCTTTCTTT. Protein: CASSVAKGARTEAFF.

V gene TRBV10-3 combines with J gene TRBJ1-2; D is undetermined. This CDR3 spans 14 amino acids. Germline CDR1 reads ENHRY; CDR2 reads SYGVKD. The ends were cut back, 2 bases at V and 2 bases at J, with 9 bases in the middle. CDR3: CAISETNYNYGYTF. DNA for the CDR3: TGTGCCATCAGTGAGACAAACTACAACTATGGCTACACCTTC.

The chain employs TRBV7-6 and TRBJ2-1, with 8 bases lining up with TRBD2. The V segment lost 4 bases and the J segment 4 bases; nucleotides outside the gene matches: 9. CDR1 and CDR2 from the germline V gene are SGHVS and FNYEAQ. The CDR3 is 16 amino acids. CDR3 in DNA: TGTGCCAGCAGCTCCCCCCCCAGCGGGGGATACAATGAGCAGTTCTTC. Its translation: CASSSPPSGGYNEQFF.

This clone appeared a single time. This chain joins TRBV2 and TRBJ1-5; 7 nucleotides match TRBD1. The CDR3 consists of 14 residues. Germline CDR1 is SNHLY and CDR2 is FYNNEI. V was pared by 9 bases and J by 3 bases, with 8 bases of the junction left unmatched. The CDR3 DNA is TGTGCCAGTAAAGGACAGGCATCCAATCAGCCCCAGCATTTT. Residues: CASKGQASNQPQHF.

The gene calls are TRBV19 and TRBJ1-2; D may be TRBD1 (5 bases). Germline V gene lookup returns CDR1 LNHDA and CDR2 SQIVND (reference sequence). Trimming stripped 7 bases from V and 5 bases from J, with 23 bases between. The CDR3 runs 16 residues. The DNA of the CDR3 is TGTGCCAGTACCGAAGGACGGGGGGACTCAGGGTATGGCTACACCTTC. This encodes CASTEGRGDSGYGYTF.

This chain's CDR3 is CSVDRALYNEQFF. CDR3 DNA: TGCAGCGTGGACAGGGCTCTATACAATGAGCAGTTCTTC. The rearrangement links TRBV29-1 to TRBJ2-1, with TRBD1 matching over 8 bases. The germline CDR1 and CDR2 sequences are SQVTM and ANQGSEA. J was trimmed by 4 bases and V by 6 bases; bases with no gene match: 5. The CDR3 is made up of 13 amino acids.